This record concerns one T cell receptor beta chain sequence. Per the original methods: How many nucleated cells were present was estimated from reference gene primer amplification. Sequencing used immunoSEQ multiplex PCR; TCRdb keeps in-frame clones, though not all of them. The D gene and trimming were derived from the DNA, and the V and J assignments and clone size from that table. The table has 70,000 or so clones, 60% to 85% seen once. The entry originates in a study of blood T cell repertoires in COVID-19. Study background: Samples of COVID-19 (acute and convalescent) were obtained from the United States, Italy and Spain. From T cells, B-cell-depleted T cells, or PBMCs came the material, which was cDNA or gDNA.

V was pared by 5 bases and J by 5 bases, with 15 bases of the junction left unmatched. The CDR3 has 19 residues. Germline V gene lookup returns CDR1 ENHRY and CDR2 SYGVKD. This sequence originates from a human donor in a cohort sampled during active COVID-19. This chain connects TRBV10-3 to TRBJ2-1, with 13 bases aligning to TRBD2. Sequenced: peripheral blood. The CDR3 bases are TGTGCCATCAGTTCTCAAGGGATTTTGGGGACTAGCGGGGACAATGAGCAGTTCTTC. Encoded protein: CAISSQGILGTSGDNEQFF.